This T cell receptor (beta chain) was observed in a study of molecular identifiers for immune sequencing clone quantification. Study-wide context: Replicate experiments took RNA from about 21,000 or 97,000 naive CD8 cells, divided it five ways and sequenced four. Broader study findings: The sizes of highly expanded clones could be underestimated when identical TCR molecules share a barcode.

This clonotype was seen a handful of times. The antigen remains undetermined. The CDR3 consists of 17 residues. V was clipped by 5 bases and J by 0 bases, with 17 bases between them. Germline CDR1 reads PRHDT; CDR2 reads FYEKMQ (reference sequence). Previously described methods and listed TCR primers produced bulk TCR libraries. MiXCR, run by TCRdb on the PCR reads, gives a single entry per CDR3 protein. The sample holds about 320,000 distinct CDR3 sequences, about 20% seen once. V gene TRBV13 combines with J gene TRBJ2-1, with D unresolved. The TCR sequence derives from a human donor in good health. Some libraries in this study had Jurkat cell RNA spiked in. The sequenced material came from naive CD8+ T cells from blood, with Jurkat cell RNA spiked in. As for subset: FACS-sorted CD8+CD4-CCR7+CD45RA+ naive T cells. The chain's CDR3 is CASSLLTRPSSYNEQFF. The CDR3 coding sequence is TGTGCCAGCAGCCTCCTCACGCGGCCCAGCTCCTACAATGAGCAGTTCTTC.